The sequence of this TCR beta chain was determined in a study of T cell repertoires in cytomegalovirus infection. Overall study: Recently identified HLA-C-restricted CMV epitopes and well-studied HLA-B-restricted CMV epitopes were used by the study. Notes on the study in general: Carriage of CMV together with the relevant HLA was identifiable through cumulative public TCR beta family frequency.

The germline V gene has CDR1 LGHNA and CDR2 YSLEER. V was trimmed by 4 bases and J by 2 bases, leaving 14 bases between them. The CDR3 has 15 amino acids. TCRdb recomputed calls from the reads with MiXCR, one row per CDR3 protein. Of 650,000 to 850,000 distinct CDR3 sequences in the sample, roughly 28% were seen once. Comment on this clonotype: Antigen unknown.

Sequenced material: cultured CD8+ T cells from PBMCs, taken from culture after CMV antigen stimulation. The chain is built from TRBV4-3 and TRBJ1-2, with TRBD1 as a possible D gene (6 bases). This TCR came from a human donor in good health (CMV status not recorded). Some clones in this sample may be carry-over from other donors' samples. The CDR3, as DNA: TGCGCCAGCAGCCCCCTACCCGACAGGAACTATGGCTACACCTTC. Its translation: CASSPLPDRNYGYTF.